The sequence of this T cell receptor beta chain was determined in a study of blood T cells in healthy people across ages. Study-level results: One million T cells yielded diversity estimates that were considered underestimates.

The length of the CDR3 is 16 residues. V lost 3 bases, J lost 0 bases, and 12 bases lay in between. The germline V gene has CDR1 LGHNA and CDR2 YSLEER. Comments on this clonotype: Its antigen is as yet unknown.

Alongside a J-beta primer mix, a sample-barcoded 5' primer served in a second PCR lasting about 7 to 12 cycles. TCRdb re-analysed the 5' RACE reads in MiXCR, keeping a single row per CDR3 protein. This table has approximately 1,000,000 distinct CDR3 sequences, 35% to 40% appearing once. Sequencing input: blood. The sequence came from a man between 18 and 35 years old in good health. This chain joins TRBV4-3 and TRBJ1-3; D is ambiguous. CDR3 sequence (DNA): TGCGCCAGCAGCCAGCAGACACGCGGCTCTGGAAACACCATATATTTT. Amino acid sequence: CASSQQTRGSGNTIYF.